Listed here are 6 T cell receptor beta chains from one sample, sequenced in a study of T cell responses to AZD1222 COVID-19 vaccine. Sequenced by immunoSEQ multiplex PCR; TCRdb stores in-frame clones only, minus some. The sample records approximately 150,000 clones, 91% being singletons. The material was peripheral blood, obtained on day 0 of AZD1222 vaccination. These TCRs come from an adult in good health.

V and J are TRBV5-6 and TRBJ1-5, with D uncertain. The CDR3 sequence is 15 residues long. Trimming took 0 bases from V and 2 from J, leaving 9 bases between them. CDR1 is SGHDT, CDR2 YYEEEE, per germline. The chain's CDR3 is CASSLGGSGNQPQHF. CDR3 nucleotides: TGTGCCAGCAGCTTGGGTGGCAGTGGCAATCAGCCCCAGCATTTT.

V gene TRBV5-8 combines with J gene TRBJ1-4, with a tentative D call TRBD1 (5 bases). The CDR3 loop spans 15 amino acids. V was shortened by 4 bases and J by 3 bases, with 13 bases between the two germline ends. Germline V gene sequence: CDR1 SGHTS, CDR2 YDEGEE. This CDR3 is CASSPHGGPNEKLFF. The CDR3 bases are TGTGCCAGCAGCCCACACGGGGGACCTAATGAAAAACTGTTTTTT. Variable domain in full (rest from reference TRBV5-8 and TRBJ1-4): EAGVTQSPTHLIKTRGQQATLRCSPISGHTSVYWYQQALGLGLQFLLWYDEGEERNRGNFPPRFSGRQFPNYSSELNVNALELEDSALYLCASSPHGGPNEKLFFGSGTQLSVL.

The V gene is TRBV19, the J gene TRBJ2-5; no reliable D call. Trimming removed 5 bases from V and 1 base from J, with 8 bases in between. The CDR3 is made up of 13 amino acids. Germline CDR1 reads LNHDA; CDR2 reads SQIVND (reference sequence). Here the CDR3 DNA reads TGTGCCAGTAGTCCAGGCCTCCAAGAGACCCAGTACTTC. Its translation is CASSPGLQETQYF.

This clone was detected once. This chain links TRBV6-5 with TRBJ2-7; D is ambiguous. V was trimmed by 4 bases and J by 3 bases, leaving 4 bases between them. The CDR3 covers 11 residues. Germline CDR1 is MNHEY and CDR2 is SVGAGI. This CDR3 reads CASSSVYEQYF. The CDR3 nucleotides are TGTGCCAGCAGTTCAGTCTACGAGCAGTACTTC.

This chain uses TRBV6-6 with TRBJ1-1; 9 nucleotides agree with TRBD1. The CDR3 has 17 amino acids. The germline V gene encodes CDR1 MNHNY and CDR2 SVGAGI (reference sequence). Trimming cost V 5 bases and J 4 bases; bases outside gene matches: 14. For the CDR3, the DNA is TGTGCCAGCAGTCCCCAGCGGGCGGGACAGGGCTTCACTGAAGCTTTCTTT. Translating gives CASSPQRAGQGFTEAFF.

The chain carries TRBV7-2 and TRBJ2-5; 7 bases agree with TRBD2. Germline V gene sequence: CDR1 SGHTA, CDR2 FQGNSA. This CDR3 has 14 amino acids. Unmatched junction bases numbered 9, after V lost 4 bases and J lost 7 bases. DNA of the CDR3: TGTGCCAGCAGCTCCGACGGGTGGGAGGGGACCCAGTACTTC. Its protein is CASSSDGWEGTQYF.